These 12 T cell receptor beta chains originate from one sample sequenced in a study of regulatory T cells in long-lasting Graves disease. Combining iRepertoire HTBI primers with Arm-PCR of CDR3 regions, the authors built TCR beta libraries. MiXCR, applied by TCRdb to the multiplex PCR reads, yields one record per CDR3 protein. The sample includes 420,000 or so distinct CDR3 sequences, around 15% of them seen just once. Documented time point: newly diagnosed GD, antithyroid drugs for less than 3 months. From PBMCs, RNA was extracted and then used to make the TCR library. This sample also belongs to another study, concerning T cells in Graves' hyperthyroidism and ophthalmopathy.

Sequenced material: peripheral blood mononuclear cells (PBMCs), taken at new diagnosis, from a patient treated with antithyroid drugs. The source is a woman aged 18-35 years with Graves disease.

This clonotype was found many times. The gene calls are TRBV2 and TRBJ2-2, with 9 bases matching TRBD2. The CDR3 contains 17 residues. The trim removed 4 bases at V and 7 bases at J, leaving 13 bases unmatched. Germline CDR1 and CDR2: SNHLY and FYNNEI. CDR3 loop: CASSGLAANISSGELFF. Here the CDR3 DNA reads TGTGCCAGCAGTGGACTAGCGGCGAACATTAGCAGCGGGGAGCTGTTTTTT. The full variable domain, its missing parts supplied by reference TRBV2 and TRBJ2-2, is EPEVTQTPSHQVTQMGQEVILRCVPISNHLYFYWYRQILGQKVEFLVSFYNNEISEKSEIFDDQFSVERPDGSNFTLKIRSTKLEDSAMYFCASSGLAANISSGELFFGEGSRLTVL.

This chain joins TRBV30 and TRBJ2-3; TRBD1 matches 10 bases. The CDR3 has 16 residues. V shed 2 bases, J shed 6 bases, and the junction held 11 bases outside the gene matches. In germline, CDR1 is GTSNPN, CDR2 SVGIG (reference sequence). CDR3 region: CAWSLGQGLVMDTQYF. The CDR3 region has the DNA TGTGCCTGGAGTCTGGGACAGGGGCTTGTGATGGATACGCAGTATTTT. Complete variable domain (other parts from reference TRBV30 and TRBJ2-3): SQTIHQWPATLVQPVGSPLSLECTVEGTSNPNLYWYRQAAGRGLQLLFYSVGIGQISSEVPQNLSASRPQDRQFILSSKKLLLSDSGFYLCAWSLGQGLVMDTQYFGPGTRLTVL.

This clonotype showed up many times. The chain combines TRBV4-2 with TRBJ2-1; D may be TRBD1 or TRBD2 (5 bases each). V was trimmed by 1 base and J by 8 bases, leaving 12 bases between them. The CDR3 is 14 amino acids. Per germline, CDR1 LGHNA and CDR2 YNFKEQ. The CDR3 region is CASSQAGSSDEQFF. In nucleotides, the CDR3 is TGTGCCAGCAGCCAAGCAGGGAGTTCTGATGAGCAGTTCTTC.

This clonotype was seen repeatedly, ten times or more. The DNA for the CDR3 is TGCAGCGTTGATACGTATGAGACAGGGTACAATGAGCAGTTCTTC. Amino acid sequence: CSVDTYETGYNEQFF. The chain employs TRBV29-1 and TRBJ2-1, with 7 positions matching TRBD1. This CDR3 is 15 amino acids long. J lost 4 bases, V lost 3 bases, and 9 bases had no gene match. Germline V gives CDR1 SQVTM, CDR2 ANQGSEA.

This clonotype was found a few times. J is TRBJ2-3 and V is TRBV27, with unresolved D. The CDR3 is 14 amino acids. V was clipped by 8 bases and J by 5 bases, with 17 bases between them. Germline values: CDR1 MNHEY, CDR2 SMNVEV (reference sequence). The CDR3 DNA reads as TGTGCCAGCGGTAAATTCCTCGGCGGAGATACGCAGTATTTT. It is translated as CASGKFLGGDTQYF.

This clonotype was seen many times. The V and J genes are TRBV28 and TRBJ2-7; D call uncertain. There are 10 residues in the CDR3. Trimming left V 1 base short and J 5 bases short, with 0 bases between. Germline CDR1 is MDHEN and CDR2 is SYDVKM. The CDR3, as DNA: TGTGCCAGCAGTTTATACGAGCAGTACTTC. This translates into CASSLYEQYF.

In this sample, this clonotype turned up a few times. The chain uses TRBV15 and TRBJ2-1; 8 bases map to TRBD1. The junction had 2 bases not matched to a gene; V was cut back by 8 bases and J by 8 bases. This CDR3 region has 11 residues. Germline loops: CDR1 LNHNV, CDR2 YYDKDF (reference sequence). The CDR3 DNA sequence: TGTGCCACCTCCAGGGGGCATGAGCAGTTCTTC. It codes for CATSRGHEQFF.

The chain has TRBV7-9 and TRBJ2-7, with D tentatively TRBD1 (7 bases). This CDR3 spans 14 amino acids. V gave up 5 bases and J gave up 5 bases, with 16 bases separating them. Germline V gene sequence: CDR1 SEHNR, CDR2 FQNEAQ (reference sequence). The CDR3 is CASSGGTVVDEQYF. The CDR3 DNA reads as TGTGCCAGCAGCGGGGGGACAGTCGTCGACGAGCAGTACTTC.

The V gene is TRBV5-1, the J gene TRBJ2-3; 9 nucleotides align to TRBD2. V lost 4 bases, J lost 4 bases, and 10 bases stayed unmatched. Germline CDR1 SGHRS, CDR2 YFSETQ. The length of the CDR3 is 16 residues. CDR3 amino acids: CASSRFSGSVSDTQYF. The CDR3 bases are TGCGCCAGCAGCCGATTTAGCGGGAGTGTATCAGATACGCAGTATTTT.

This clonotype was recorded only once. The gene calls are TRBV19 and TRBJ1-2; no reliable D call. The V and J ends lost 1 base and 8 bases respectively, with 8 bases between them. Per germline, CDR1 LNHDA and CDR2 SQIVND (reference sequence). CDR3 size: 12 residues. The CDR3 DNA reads TGTGCCAGTAGTATAGCACCGTGGGGCTACACCTTC. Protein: CASSIAPWGYTF.

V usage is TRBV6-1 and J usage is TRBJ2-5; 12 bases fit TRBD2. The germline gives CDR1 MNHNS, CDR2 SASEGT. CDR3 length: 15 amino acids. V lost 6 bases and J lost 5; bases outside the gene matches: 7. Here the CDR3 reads CASRETSGSYETQYF. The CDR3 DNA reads TGTGCCAGCAGAGAGACTAGCGGGAGTTATGAGACCCAGTACTTC.

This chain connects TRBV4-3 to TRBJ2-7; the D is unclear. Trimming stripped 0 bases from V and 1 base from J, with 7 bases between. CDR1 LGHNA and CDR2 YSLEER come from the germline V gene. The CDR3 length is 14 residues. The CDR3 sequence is CASSQDARSYEQYF. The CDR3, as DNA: TGCGCCAGCAGCCAAGATGCCAGGTCCTACGAGCAGTACTTC.